Detailed here is one T cell receptor (beta chain). The antigen is undetermined. Germline values: CDR1 SEHNR, CDR2 FQNEAQ (reference sequence). There are 12 residues in the CDR3. Trimming removed 6 bases at V and 5 bases at J, with 8 bases between. This sample stems from a study of beta chain features in type 1 diabetes. Investigators reverse transcribed all isolated RNA, so they sequenced expressed TCRB transcripts. This table comes from immunoSEQ multiplex PCR, and its TCRdb copy is limited to in-frame clones, with some not included. Here the sample spans hundreds of thousands of clones, around an eighth being singletons. Overall study results and limits: TCRB CDR3s from Type 1 diabetes patients were moderately but significantly shorter in all four CD4+ subsets.

Sequencing input: naive CD4+ T cells from blood. J is TRBJ2-1 and V is TRBV7-9, with D uncertain. This sequence originates from a man aged 18 to 29 with type 1 diabetes. The CDR3 protein is CASRYTNNEQFF. The CDR3 DNA is TGTGCCAGCAGGTACACGAACAATGAGCAGTTCTTC.